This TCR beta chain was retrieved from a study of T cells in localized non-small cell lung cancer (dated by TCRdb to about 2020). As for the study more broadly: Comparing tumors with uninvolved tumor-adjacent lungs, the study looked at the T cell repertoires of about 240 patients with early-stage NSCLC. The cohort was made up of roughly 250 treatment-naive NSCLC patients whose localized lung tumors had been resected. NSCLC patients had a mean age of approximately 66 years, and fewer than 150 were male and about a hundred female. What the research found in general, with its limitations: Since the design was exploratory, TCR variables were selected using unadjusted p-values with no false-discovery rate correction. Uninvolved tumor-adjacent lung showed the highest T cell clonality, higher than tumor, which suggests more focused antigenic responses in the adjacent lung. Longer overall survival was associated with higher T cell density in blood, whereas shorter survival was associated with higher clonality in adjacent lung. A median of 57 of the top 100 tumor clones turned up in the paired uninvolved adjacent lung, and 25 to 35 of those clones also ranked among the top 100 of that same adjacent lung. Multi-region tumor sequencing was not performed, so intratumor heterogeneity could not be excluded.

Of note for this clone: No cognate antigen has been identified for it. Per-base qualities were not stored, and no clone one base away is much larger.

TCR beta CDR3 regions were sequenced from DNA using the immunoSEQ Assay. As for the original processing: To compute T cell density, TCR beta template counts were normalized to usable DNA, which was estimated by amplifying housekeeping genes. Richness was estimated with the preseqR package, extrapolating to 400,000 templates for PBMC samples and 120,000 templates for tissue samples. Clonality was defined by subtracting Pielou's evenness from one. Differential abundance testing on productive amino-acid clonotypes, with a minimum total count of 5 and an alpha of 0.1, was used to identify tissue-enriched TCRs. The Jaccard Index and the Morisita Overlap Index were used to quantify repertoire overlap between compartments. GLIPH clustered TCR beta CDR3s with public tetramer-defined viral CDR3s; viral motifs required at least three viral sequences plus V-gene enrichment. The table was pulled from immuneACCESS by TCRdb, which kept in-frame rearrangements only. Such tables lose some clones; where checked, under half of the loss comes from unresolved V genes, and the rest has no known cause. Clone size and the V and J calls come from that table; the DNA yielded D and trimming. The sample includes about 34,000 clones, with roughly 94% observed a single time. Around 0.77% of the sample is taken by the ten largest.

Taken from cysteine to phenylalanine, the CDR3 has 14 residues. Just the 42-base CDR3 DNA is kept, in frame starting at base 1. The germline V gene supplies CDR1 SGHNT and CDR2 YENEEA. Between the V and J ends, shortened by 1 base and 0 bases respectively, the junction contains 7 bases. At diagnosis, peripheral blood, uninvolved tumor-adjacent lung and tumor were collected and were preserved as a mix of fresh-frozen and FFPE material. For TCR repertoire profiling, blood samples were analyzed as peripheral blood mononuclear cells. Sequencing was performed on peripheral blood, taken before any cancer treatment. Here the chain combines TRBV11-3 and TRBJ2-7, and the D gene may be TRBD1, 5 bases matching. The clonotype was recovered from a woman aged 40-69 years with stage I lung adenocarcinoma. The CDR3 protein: CASSLGQNSYEQYF. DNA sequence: TGTGCCAGCAGCTTAGGACAGAACTCCTACGAGCAGTACTTC.